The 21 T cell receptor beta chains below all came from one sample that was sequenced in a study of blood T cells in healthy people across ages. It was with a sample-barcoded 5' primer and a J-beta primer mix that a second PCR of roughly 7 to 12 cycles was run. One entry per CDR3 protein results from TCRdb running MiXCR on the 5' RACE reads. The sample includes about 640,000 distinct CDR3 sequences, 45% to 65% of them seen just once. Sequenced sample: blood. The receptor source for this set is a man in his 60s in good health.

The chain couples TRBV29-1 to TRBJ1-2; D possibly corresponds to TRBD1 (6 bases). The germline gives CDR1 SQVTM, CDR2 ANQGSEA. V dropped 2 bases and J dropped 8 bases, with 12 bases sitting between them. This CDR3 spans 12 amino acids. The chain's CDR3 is CSVETGRTGYTF. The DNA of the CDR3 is TGCAGCGTTGAAACAGGGAGGACCGGCTACACCTTC.

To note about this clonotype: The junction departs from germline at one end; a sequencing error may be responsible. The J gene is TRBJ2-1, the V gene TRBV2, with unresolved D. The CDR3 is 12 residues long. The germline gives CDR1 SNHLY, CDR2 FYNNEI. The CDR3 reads CASNEGYNEQFF. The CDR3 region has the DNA TGTGCCAGCAATGAAGGGTACAATGAGCAGTTCTTC.

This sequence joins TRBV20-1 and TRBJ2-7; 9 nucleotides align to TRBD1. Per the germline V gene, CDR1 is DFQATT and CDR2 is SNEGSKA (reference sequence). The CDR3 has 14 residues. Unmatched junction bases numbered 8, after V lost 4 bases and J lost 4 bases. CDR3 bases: TGCAGTGCTATGGGGACAGGGCGACGTTACGAGCAGTACTTC. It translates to CSAMGTGRRYEQYF.

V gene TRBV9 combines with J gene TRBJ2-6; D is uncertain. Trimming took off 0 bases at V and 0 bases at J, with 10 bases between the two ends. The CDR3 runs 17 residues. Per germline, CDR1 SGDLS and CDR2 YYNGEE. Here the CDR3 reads CASSVASVSSGANVLTF. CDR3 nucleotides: TGTGCCAGCAGCGTAGCATCAGTCAGCTCTGGGGCCAACGTCCTGACTTTC.

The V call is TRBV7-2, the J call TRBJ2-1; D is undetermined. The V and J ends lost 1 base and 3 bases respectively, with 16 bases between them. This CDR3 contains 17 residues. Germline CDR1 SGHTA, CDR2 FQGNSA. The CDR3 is CASSLVFIILSYNEQFF. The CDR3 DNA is TGTGCCAGCAGCTTAGTTTTCATTATCCTTAGCTACAATGAGCAGTTCTTC.

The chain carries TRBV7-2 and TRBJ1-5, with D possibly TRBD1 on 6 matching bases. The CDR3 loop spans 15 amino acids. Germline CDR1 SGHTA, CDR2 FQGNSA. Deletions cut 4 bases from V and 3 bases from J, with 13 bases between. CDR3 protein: CASSSLRDINQPQHF. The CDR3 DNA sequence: TGTGCCAGCAGCTCCTTACGGGACATCAATCAGCCCCAGCATTTT.

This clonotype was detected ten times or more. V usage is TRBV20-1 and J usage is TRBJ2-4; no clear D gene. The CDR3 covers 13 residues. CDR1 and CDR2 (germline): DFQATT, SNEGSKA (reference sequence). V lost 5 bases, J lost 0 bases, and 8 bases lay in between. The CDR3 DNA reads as TGCAGTGCTCTCTCAGAAGCCAAAAACATTCAGTACTTC. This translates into CSALSEAKNIQYF.

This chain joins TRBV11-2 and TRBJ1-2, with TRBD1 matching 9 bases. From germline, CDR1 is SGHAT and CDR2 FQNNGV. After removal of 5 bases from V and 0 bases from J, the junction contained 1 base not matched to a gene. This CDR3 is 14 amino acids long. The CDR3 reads CASSRQGANYGYTF. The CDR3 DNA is TGTGCCAGCAGCAGACAGGGGGCTAACTATGGCTACACCTTC.

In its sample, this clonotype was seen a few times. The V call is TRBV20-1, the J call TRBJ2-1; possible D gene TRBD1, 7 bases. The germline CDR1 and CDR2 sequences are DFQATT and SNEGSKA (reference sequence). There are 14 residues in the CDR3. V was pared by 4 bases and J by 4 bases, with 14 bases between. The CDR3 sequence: CSAKRQGLYNEQFF. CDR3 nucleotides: TGCAGTGCTAAAAGACAGGGACTGTACAATGAGCAGTTCTTC.

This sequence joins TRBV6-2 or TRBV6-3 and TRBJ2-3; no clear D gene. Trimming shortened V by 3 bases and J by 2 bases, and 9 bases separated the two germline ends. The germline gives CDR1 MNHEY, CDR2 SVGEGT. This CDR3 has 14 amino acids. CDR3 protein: CASSYTAVTDTQYF. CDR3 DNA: TGTGCCAGCAGTTATACAGCAGTCACAGATACGCAGTATTTT.

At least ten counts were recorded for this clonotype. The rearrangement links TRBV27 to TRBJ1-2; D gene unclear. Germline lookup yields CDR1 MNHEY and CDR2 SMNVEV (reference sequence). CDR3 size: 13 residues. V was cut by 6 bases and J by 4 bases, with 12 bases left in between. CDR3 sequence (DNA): TGTGCCAGCAGAGCGCCCGGCGGCTATGGCTACACCTTC. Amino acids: CASRAPGGYGYTF.

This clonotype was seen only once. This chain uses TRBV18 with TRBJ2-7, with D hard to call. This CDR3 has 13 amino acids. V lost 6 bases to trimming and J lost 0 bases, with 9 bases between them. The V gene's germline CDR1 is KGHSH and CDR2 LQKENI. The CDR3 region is CASSRMSSYEQYF. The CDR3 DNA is TGTGCCAGCTCGCGAATGAGCTCCTACGAGCAGTACTTC. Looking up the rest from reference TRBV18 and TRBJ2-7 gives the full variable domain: NAGVMQNPRHLVRRRGQEARLRCSPMKGHSHVYWYRQLPEEGLKFMVYLQKENIIDESGMPKERFSAEFPKEGPSILRIQQVVRGDSAAYFCASSRMSSYEQYFGPGTRLTVT.

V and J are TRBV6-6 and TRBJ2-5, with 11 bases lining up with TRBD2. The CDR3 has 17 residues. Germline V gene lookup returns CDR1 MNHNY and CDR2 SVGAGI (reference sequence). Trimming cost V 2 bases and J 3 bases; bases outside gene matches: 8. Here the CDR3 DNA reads TGTGCCAGCAGTTACCCTAGCAAGGGACTAGCGGAAGAGACCCAGTACTTC. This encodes CASSYPSKGLAEETQYF.

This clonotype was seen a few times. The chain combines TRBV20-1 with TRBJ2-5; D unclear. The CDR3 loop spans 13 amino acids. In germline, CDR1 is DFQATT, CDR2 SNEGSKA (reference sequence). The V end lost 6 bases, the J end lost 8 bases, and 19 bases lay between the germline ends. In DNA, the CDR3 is TGCAGTGCCCTCACCGGGCCCCAGGATACCCAGTACTTC. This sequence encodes CSALTGPQDTQYF.

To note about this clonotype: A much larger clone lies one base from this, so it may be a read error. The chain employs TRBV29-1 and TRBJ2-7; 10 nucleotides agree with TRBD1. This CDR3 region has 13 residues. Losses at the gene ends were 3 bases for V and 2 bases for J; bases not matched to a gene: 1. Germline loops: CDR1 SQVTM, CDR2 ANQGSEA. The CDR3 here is CSVDGQGAYEQYF. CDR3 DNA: TGCAGCGTTGACGGACAGGGGGCCTACGAGCAGTACTTC.

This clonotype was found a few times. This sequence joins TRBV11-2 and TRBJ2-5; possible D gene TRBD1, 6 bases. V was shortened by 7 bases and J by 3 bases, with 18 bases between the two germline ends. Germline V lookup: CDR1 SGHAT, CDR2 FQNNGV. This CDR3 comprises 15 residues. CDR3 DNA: TGTGCCAGCACCGAAACCGGCACAGGGAAAGAGACCCAGTACTTC. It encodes CASTETGTGKETQYF.

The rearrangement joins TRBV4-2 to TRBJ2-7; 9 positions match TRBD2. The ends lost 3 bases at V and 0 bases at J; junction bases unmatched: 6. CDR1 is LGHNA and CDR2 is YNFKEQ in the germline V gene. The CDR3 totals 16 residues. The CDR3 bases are TGTGCCAGCAGCCATGAGCTAGCGGGGAGCTCCTACGAGCAGTACTTC. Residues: CASSHELAGSSYEQYF.

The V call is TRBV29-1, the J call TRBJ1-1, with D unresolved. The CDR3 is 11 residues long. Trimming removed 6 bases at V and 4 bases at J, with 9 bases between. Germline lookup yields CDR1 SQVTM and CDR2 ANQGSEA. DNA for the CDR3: TGCAGCGTGCATTCGGGCACTGAAGCTTTCTTT. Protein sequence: CSVHSGTEAFF. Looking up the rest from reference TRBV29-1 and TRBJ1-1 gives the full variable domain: SAVISQKPSRDICQRGTSLTIQCQVDSQVTMMFWYRQQPGQSLTLIATANQGSEATYESGFVIDKFPISRPNLTFSTLTVSNMSPEDSSIYLCSVHSGTEAFFGQGTRLTVV.

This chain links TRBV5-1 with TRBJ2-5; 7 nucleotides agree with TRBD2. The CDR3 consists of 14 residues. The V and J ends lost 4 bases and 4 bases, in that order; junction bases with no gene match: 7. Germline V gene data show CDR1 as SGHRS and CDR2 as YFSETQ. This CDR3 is CASSPRGDGETQYF. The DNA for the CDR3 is TGCGCCAGCAGCCCACGGGGGGATGGAGAGACCCAGTACTTC.

The DNA of the CDR3 is TGTGCCATCAGTGAGTCCCTATATTCGAGCAATCAGCCCCAGCATTTT. This encodes CAISESLYSSNQPQHF. This chain uses TRBV10-3 with TRBJ1-5; no reliable D call. CDR3 size: 16 residues. V shed 0 bases and J shed 1 base, with 10 bases lying between them. Germline values: CDR1 ENHRY, CDR2 SYGVKD.

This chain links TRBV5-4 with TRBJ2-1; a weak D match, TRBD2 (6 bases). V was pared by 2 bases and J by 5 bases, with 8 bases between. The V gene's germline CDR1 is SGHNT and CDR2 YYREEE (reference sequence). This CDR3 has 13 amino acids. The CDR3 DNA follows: TGTGCCAGCAGCTTTGGAGGGAACAATGAGCAGTTCTTC. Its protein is CASSFGGNNEQFF.